This TCR beta chain was identified in a study of regulatory T cells in long-lasting Graves disease. Study-wide context: Graves' patients, diagnosed recently, had received antithyroid drugs under 3 months.

V dropped 3 bases and J dropped 0 bases, with 12 bases sitting between them. Germline values: CDR1 KGHSH, CDR2 LQKENI. The CDR3 totals 16 residues. Both iRepertoire HTBI primers and Arm-PCR of CDR3 regions were used to build the TCR beta libraries. One entry per CDR3 protein results from TCRdb running MiXCR on the multiplex PCR reads. The sample comprises 440,000 or so distinct CDR3 sequences, around 14% of which are singletons, and roughly a sixth rests with the top ten. Study-wide results and caveats: TRBV28, TRBJ1-2 and TRBJ2-5 were favored in persistent disease.

Time point described: newly diagnosed GD, antithyroid drugs for less than 3 months. With RNA extracted from PBMCs as input, the TCR library was made. This clonotype was observed many times. Its antigen is as yet unknown. These data were likewise used in another study, on T cells in Graves' hyperthyroidism and ophthalmopathy. Turning to that study: TCR CDR3 underwent first-round RT-PCR with the HTBI primer set.

The specimen was peripheral blood mononuclear cells (PBMCs), collected at new diagnosis, from a patient treated with antithyroid drugs. The sequence came from a woman younger than 45 with Graves disease. The V gene is TRBV18, the J gene TRBJ1-3, with a possible D match to TRBD1 (6 bases). The CDR3 protein is CASSPSGTNSGNTIYF. The DNA of the CDR3 is TGTGCCAGCTCACCGTCTGGGACAAACTCTGGAAACACCATATATTTT.